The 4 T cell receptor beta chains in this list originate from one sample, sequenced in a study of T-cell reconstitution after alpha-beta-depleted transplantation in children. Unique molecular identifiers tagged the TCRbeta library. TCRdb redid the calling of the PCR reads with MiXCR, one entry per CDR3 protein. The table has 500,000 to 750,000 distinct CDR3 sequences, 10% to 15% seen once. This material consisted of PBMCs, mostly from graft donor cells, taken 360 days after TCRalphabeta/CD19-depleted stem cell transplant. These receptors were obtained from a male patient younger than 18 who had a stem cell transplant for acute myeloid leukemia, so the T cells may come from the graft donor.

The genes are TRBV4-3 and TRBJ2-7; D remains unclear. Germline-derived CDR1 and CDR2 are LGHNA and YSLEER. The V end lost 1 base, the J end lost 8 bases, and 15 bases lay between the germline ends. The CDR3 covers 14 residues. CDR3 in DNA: TGCGCCAGCAGCCAAGCGCTCGGGTCCCTCAAGCAGTACTTC. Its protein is CASSQALGSLKQYF.

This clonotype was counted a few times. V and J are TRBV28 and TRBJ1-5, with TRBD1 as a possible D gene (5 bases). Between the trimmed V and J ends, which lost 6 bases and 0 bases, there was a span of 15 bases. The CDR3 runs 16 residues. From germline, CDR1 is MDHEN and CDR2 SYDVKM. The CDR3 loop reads CASSPRGGRSNQPQHF. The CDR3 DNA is TGTGCCAGCAGCCCCCGGGGGGGACGTAGCAATCAGCCCCAGCATTTT.

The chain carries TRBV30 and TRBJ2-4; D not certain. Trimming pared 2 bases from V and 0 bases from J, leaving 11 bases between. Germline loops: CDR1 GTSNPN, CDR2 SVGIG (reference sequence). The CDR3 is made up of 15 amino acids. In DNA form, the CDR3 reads TGTGCCTGGAGTCTGACGGAATTAGCCAAAAACATTCAGTACTTC. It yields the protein CAWSLTELAKNIQYF.

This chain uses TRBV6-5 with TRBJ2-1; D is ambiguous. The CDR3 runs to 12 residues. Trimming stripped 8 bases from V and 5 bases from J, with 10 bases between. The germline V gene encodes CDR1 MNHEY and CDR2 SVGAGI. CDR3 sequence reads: CASGRSNNEQFF. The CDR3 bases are TGTGCCAGCGGGCGGAGTAACAATGAGCAGTTCTTC.